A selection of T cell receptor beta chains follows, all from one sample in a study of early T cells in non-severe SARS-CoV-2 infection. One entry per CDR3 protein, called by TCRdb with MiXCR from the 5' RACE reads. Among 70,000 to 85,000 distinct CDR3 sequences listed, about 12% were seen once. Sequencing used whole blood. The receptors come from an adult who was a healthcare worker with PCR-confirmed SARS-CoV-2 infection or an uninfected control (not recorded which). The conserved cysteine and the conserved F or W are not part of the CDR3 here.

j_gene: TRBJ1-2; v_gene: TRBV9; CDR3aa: ASSVAQDKFYGYT
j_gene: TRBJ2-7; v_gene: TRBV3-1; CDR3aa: ASSQERAGVGEQY
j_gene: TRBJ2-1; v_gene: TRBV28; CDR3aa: ASTAWASGPNNEQF
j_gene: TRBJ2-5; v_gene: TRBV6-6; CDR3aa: ASRGTSGQETQY
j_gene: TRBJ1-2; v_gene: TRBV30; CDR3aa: AWSVPGAGVYGYT
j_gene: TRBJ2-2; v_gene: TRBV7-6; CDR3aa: ASSPIWGSTNTGELF
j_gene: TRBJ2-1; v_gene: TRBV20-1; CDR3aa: SARGNSYNEQF
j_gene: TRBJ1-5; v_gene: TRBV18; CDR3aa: ASSPYQRSPLPGQGNQPQH
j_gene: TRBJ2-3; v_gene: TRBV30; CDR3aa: AWGTGTGRALVVTDTQY
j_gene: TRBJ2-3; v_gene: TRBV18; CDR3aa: ASSPQVADTQY
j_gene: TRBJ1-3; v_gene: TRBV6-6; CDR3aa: ASSATGPGNTIY
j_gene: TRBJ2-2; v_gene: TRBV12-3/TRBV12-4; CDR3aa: ASSQERDVERAGELF
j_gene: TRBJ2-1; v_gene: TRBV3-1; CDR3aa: ASSQSGRGASNEQF
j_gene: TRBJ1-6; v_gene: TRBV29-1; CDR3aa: SVARDSNSPLH
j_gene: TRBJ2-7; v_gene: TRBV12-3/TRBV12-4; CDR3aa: ASSPTGQTYEQY
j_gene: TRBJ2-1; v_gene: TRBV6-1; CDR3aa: ASSERTGGKNEQF
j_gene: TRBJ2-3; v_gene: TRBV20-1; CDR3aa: SAKLLAGHTDTQY
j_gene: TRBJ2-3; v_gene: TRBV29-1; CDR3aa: SVDGRGLSDTQY
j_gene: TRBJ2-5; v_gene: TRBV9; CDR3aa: ASSLRHQETQY
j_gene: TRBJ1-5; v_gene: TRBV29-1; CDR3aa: SVGNTGKPQH
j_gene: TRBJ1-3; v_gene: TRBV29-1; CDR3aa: SVGDGNTIY
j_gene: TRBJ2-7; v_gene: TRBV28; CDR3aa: ASSPPTGHEQY
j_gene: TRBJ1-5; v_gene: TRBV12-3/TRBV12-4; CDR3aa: ASSLVSAVNQPQH
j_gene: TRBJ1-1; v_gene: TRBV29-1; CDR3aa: SVVRGPTLNTEAF
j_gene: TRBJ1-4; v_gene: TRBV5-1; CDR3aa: ASSLGGINEKLF
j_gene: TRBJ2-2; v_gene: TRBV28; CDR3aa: ASSFDVAGDTGELF
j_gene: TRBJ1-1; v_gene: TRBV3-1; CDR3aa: ASSQAGNTEAF
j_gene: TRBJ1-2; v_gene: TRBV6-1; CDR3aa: ASSEEGLYGYT
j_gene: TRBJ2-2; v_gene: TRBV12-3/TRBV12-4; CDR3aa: ASSFDKGNTGELF
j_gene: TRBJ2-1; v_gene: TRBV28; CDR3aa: ASSSLRDAAYNEQF
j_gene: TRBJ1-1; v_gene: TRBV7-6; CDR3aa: ASSGTVLPNTEAF
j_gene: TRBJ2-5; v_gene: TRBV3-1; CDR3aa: ASSQIGGRNQETQY
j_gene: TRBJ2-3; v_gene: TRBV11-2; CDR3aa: ASSFRNPDTQY
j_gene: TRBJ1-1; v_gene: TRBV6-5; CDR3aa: ASSYLPGHGREEAF
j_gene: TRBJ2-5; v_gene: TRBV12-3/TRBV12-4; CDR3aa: ASSPSDRGPETQY
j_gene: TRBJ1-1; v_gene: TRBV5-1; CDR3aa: ASSFRPQNTEAF
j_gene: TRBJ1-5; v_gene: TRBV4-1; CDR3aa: ASSLRDRGLEPQH
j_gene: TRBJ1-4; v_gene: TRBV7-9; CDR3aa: ASSRSGQAGEKLF
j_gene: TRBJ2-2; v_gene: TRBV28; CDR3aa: ASITIRDQKGRSGELF
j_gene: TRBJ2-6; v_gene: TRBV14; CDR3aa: ASSRESGANVLT
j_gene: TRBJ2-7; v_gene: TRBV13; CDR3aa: ASSSLTQGYLYEQY
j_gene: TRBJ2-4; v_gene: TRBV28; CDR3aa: ASRLTGAKNIQY
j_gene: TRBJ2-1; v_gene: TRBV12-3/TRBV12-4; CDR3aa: ASSLAGGGFGEQF
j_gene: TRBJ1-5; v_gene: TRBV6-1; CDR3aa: ASSGMLGNQPQH
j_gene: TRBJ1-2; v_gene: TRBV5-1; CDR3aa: ASSLERDRVGGYT